This T cell receptor (beta chain) was profiled in a study of CD8 T cells in Susac syndrome (dated by TCRdb to between 2017 and 2020). As for the study more broadly: Of the Susac syndrome patients who were sequenced, eight were in clinical remission while five or six had clinically active disease. Whether CD8+ T cell activation and differentiation in Susac syndrome was antigen driven was tested using repertoire sequencing. CD8+ T cell repertoire clonality was compared between more than 9 healthy donors, approximately 14 Susac syndrome patients and approximately 16 multiple sclerosis patients. At blood withdrawal, Susac syndrome patients were therapy-naive, treated with corticosteroids (with IVIg additionally given to some), or treated with IVIg alone. The paper's findings and limits, for the study overall: Fewer than 20 Susac-specific public clones were identified in the total CD8+ repertoire, and several Susac-specific public clones were identified in the CD8+ TEMRA repertoire. Susac syndrome CD8+ repertoires showed clonal expansion, highest in CD8+ TEMRA cells and greater in clinically active than remitting patients. The study acknowledged that relatively few individuals were included in the TCR sequencing and HLA analysis.

Peripheral blood CD8+ and CD4+ T cells from healthy donors, Susac syndrome patients and multiple sclerosis patients were profiled by high-throughput TCR beta sequencing. The Susac syndrome patients fulfilled recently defined diagnostic criteria for either definite or probable disease. Bulk CD8+ and CD4+ T cells were purified by magnetic negative isolation, while CD8+ TEMRA cells were enriched using FACS. Blood was collected in EDTA tubes and processed within 24 hours, with PBMCs isolated through density gradient centrifugation. PBMCs intended for TCR sequencing were cryopreserved in liquid nitrogen and were subsequently thawed in a 37 degrees C water bath. The sorted or isolated CD4+, CD8+ and CD8+ TEMRA cells reached a purity of at least 90%. Turning to this clonotype: The target of this receptor is not known. Per-base quality was not reported, and no clone a single base away is much larger than it.

Unmatched junction bases come to 5, with V trimmed by 9 bases and J by 4 bases. Counted from cysteine to phenylalanine, this CDR3 has 13 amino acids. Only the CDR3 part of the read is kept: 39 bases, read in frame from the first base. Taken from the germline V gene, the CDR1 and CDR2 loops are MGHDK and SYGVNS. RNA was extracted with the RNeasy kit and about 0.5 to 1 ug was reverse transcribed using random hexamers. The immunoSEQ multiplex PCR assay, which covers 54 Vbeta and 13 Jbeta segments, was used to amplify TCR beta CDR3 regions. To correct PCR amplification bias, a synthetic template baseline was used for both primer optimization and computational correction. In the source study's methods: Reads were annotated to V, D and J genes per IMGT and analyzed with immunoSEQ Analyzer, keeping only productive sequences. To calculate clonality, Shannon entropy was normalized by log2 of the number of productive unique sequences and then subtracted from one. For each patient and control, public and private clones were evaluated among the 100 most prevalent clones. Susac-specific clones were defined as absent from healthy and MS cohorts, around 980 published viral clones and other ImmuneACCESS disease sequences. Through fastp at Q25 and MiXCR, TCRdb rebuilt clones from the public reads, retaining in-frame beta chains. All rows with the same CDR3 protein become a single entry with the most common DNA and genes. For this entry, the V and J calls and clone size follow TCRdb and not the study's own pipeline. The sample table records tens of thousands of distinct CDR3 sequences; 80% to 95% of these occur just once. Jointly, the top ten make up approximately 0.5% of the sample.

Sequencing used CD8+ T cells from PBMCs. The source is a human donor with Susac syndrome. The chain employs TRBV25-1 and TRBJ2-3; 9 bases in the junction line up with TRBD1. Read as DNA, the sequence is TGTGCCAGTAAACAGGGGGCAGCAGATACGCAGTATTTT. This codes for CASKQGAADTQYF.